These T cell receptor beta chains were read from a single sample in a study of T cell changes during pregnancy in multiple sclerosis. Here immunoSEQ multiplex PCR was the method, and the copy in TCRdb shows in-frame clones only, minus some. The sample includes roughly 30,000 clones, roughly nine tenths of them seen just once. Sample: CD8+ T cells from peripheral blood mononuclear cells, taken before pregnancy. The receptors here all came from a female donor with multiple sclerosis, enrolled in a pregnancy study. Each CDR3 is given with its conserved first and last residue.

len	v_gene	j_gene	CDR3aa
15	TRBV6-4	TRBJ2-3	CASSEGLADTDTQYF
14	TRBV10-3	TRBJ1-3	CAISAGGSGNTIYF
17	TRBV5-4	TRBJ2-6	CASSSRTGLAGANVLTF
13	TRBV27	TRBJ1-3	CATGQNSGNTIYF
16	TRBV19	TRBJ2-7	CASSQTLGQGAHEQYF
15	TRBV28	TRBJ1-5	CASRKTGGSNQPQHF
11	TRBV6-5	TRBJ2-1	CASGLLNEQFF
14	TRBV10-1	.	CASSESAGPYEQYF
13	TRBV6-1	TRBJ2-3	CGHGTSTTDTQYF
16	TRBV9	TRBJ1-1	CASSVGRESMNTEAFF
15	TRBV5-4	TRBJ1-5	CASSAGQGTNQPQHF
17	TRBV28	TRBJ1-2	CASGLRTKGGPHYGYTF
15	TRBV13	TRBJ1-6	CASSLVPGWNSPLHF
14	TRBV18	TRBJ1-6	CASSPDRYNSPLHF
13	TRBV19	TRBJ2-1	CASTLTVYNEQFF
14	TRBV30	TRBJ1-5	CAWSVGGASQPQHF
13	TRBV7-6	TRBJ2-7	CASVGPGSYEQYF
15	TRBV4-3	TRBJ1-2	CASSQDGGSIYGYTF
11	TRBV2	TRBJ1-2	CASRENYGYTF
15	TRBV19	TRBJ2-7	CASSIGLASSYEQYF
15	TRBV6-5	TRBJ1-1	CASSYSGEGAAEAFF
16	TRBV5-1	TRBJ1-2	CASSSRSGLANYGYTF